Listed below are T cell receptor beta chains from one sample, sequenced in a study of blood T cells in healthy people across ages. TCRdb redid the calling of the 5' RACE reads with MiXCR, one entry per CDR3 protein. This sample yields more than 500,000 distinct CDR3 sequences, of which about 27% are seen a single time; over 3.5% belongs to the top ten. These data are also associated with another study on T cells of mothers and their children.

Sequencing was performed on blood. These receptors all come from a boy aged 2 to 9 in good health. The CDR3 runs from the conserved cysteine through the conserved F or W. Each record gives: CDR3 DNA, CDR3 protein, J gene, V gene, D gene, clone size. D genes are given only for firm matches. For some rows the clone size is stated as once, few or many, or as a class when expanded; others skip it.

DNA: TGCAGCGTTGAGAACGGGGCGGGGAACACAGATACGCAGTATTTT
CDR3: CSVENGAGNTDTQYF
J: TRBJ2-3
V: TRBV29-1
D: -
size: -

DNA: TGTGCCAGCAGTGAGTACAGTCAAGAGACCCAGTACTTC
CDR3: CASSEYSQETQYF
J: TRBJ2-5
V: TRBV2
D: -
size: few

DNA: TGTGCCAGCAGCCTCGCAGGCGGGACAGCCCGAACCGATGAGCAGTTCTTC
CDR3: CASSLAGGTARTDEQFF
J: TRBJ2-1
V: TRBV7-6
D: -
size: once

DNA: TGTGCCAGCAGCCAAGTGGGGGAAGACTCCCCGCAGTTCTTC
CDR3: CASSQVGEDSPQFF
J: TRBJ2-1
V: TRBV4-2
D: -
size: few

DNA: TGCGCCAGCAGCTCCATGGGGCGGGAGGGTACAGATACGCAGTATTTT
CDR3: CASSSMGREGTDTQYF
J: TRBJ2-3
V: TRBV5-1
D: TRBD2
size: -

DNA: TGTGCCAGCAGTTTAGGGAGCGCAGGCAATCAGCCCCAGCATTTT
CDR3: CASSLGSAGNQPQHF
J: TRBJ1-5
V: TRBV27
D: -
size: few

DNA: TGCAGTGCTAGAGTGAGGGGCGGGGAAATGTCCTTCTATGGCTACACCTTC
CDR3: CSARVRGGEMSFYGYTF
J: TRBJ1-2
V: TRBV20-1
D: -
size: -

DNA: TGCAGCGCTGACAGGGGCTATGGCTACACCTTC
CDR3: CSADRGYGYTF
J: TRBJ1-2
V: TRBV29-1
D: TRBD1
size: few

DNA: TGCAGTGCTAGTGGTCAAAGCACAGATACGCAGTATTTT
CDR3: CSASGQSTDTQYF
J: TRBJ2-3
V: TRBV20-1
D: -
size: -

DNA: TGTGCCAGCAGCTCCCGGGACAGGGTGGATACGCAGTATTTT
CDR3: CASSSRDRVDTQYF
J: TRBJ2-3
V: TRBV7-2
D: TRBD1
size: -

DNA: TGTGCCAGCACCCCTAGGGGGACCTATGGCTACACCTTC
CDR3: CASTPRGTYGYTF
J: TRBJ1-2
V: TRBV12-3/TRBV12-4
D: -
size: few

DNA: TGTGCCAGCAGCTTAGAAGGGACTGGCTCCTACAATGAGCAGTTCTTC
CDR3: CASSLEGTGSYNEQFF
J: TRBJ2-1
V: TRBV7-2
D: -
size: few

DNA: TGTGCCAGCACCACAAGGTTGGATTCACCCCTCCACTTT
CDR3: CASTTRLDSPLHF
J: TRBJ1-6
V: TRBV6-1
D: -
size: -

DNA: TGCAGTGCTAGAATAGGGGTGGCTAATGAAAAACTGTTTTTT
CDR3: CSARIGVANEKLFF
J: TRBJ1-4
V: TRBV20-1
D: -
size: -

DNA: TGTGCCAGCAGCCCGACAGGGCACCCGGAAAAACTGTTTTTT
CDR3: CASSPTGHPEKLFF
J: TRBJ1-4
V: TRBV4-2
D: TRBD1
size: -

DNA: TGTGCCAGCTCACCACCCGGGACACGCAATCAGCCCCAGCATTTT
CDR3: CASSPPGTRNQPQHF
J: TRBJ1-5
V: TRBV18
D: -
size: few

DNA: TGTGCCAGCAGCCCCCAGGCGGCCTTTGGGGCCAACGTCCTGACTTTC
CDR3: CASSPQAAFGANVLTF
J: TRBJ2-6
V: TRBV7-2
D: -
size: -

DNA: TGCAGCGTTGAGGTACGGACAGGGGGCCCTGAAGCTTTCTTT
CDR3: CSVEVRTGGPEAFF
J: TRBJ1-1
V: TRBV29-1
D: TRBD1
size: once

DNA: TGCGCCAGCAGCTCCGACGGTTCCCCTTATGGCTACACCTTC
CDR3: CASSSDGSPYGYTF
J: TRBJ1-2
V: TRBV5-1
D: -
size: few

DNA: TGTGCCAGCAGTTTCGGGAACGCCAAAAACATTCAGTACTTC
CDR3: CASSFGNAKNIQYF
J: TRBJ2-4
V: TRBV12-3/TRBV12-4
D: -
size: -

DNA: TGCAGCGTCAACAGGGGAGAAGAGACCCAGTACTTC
CDR3: CSVNRGEETQYF
J: TRBJ2-5
V: TRBV29-1
D: TRBD1
size: -

DNA: TGTGCCAGCAGCCCCCCCGCGGACATCCTCAGCGGCTACACCTTC
CDR3: CASSPPADILSGYTF
J: TRBJ1-2
V: TRBV7-9
D: -
size: few

DNA: TGTGCCTGGAGTAGGGGGTACGAGCAGTACTTC
CDR3: CAWSRGYEQYF
J: TRBJ2-7
V: TRBV30
D: -
size: -

DNA: TGCAGTGCTAGAGATGTGCGGGGCGGGGCCTCCTACGAGCAGTACTTC
CDR3: CSARDVRGGASYEQYF
J: TRBJ2-7
V: TRBV20-1
D: -
size: -

DNA: TGTGCCACCAGCAGAGACTTGACACGTCCCTCTGAAGAGCAGTACTTC
CDR3: CATSRDLTRPSEEQYF
J: TRBJ2-7
V: TRBV15
D: -
size: -

DNA: TGTGCCAGCAGCACAACCCGGGACAGGGGGCGTACTGAAAAACTGTTTTTT
CDR3: CASSTTRDRGRTEKLFF
J: TRBJ1-4
V: TRBV12-3/TRBV12-4
D: TRBD1
size: -

DNA: TGTGCCAGCAGCCAAGGGACTAGCGGACCCAATGAGCAGTTCTTC
CDR3: CASSQGTSGPNEQFF
J: TRBJ2-1
V: TRBV3-1
D: TRBD2
size: many

DNA: TGCGCCAGCAGCCCGAGGGGGCGGGAGGGCTATGAGCAGTTCTTC
CDR3: CASSPRGREGYEQFF
J: TRBJ2-1
V: TRBV4-3
D: TRBD2
size: few

DNA: TGTGCCAGCAGGCGTACAGGGGCGAACACCGGGGAGCTGTTTTTT
CDR3: CASRRTGANTGELFF
J: TRBJ2-2
V: TRBV28
D: TRBD1
size: many

DNA: TGTGCCAGCAGCCCTCGGACCCCGAGGGGCCCCCGAAACATTCAGTACTTC
CDR3: CASSPRTPRGPRNIQYF
J: TRBJ2-4
V: TRBV7-2
D: -
size: few

DNA: TGTGCCAGCAGCAAAGCACCGGGAGGCAGGGGCTACGAGCAGTACTTC
CDR3: CASSKAPGGRGYEQYF
J: TRBJ2-7
V: TRBV21-1
D: -
size: few

DNA: TGCGCCAGCAGCTTAGGGGCAGGTACGCAGTATTTT
CDR3: CASSLGAGTQYF
J: TRBJ2-3
V: TRBV5-1
D: -
size: many

DNA: TGTGCCAGCTGGGACTCCGGGACCCCTAAAGGTGAAGAGACCCAGTACTTC
CDR3: CASWDSGTPKGEETQYF
J: TRBJ2-5
V: TRBV6-1
D: -
size: -

DNA: TGCGCCAGCAGAGGCCCCCCGGACCTTACCGGAGCGGGGATAAGCACAGATACGCAGTATTTT
CDR3: CASRGPPDLTGAGISTDTQYF
J: TRBJ2-3
V: TRBV5-1
D: TRBD2
size: few

DNA: TGTGCCAGCAAAAGAGCTTTCTTT
CDR3: CASKRAFF
J: TRBJ1-1
V: TRBV2
D: -
size: -

DNA: TGTGCCAGCACCGACTTACACGGTGCCGGGGAGCTGTTTTTT
CDR3: CASTDLHGAGELFF
J: TRBJ2-2
V: TRBV12-3/TRBV12-4
D: -
size: few

DNA: TGTGCCAGCAGCCGCTCAGGGAGCCGTGCTGGCTACACCTTC
CDR3: CASSRSGSRAGYTF
J: TRBJ1-2
V: TRBV3-1
D: -
size: -

DNA: TGTGCCAGCTCAACAGCGGGAGGATTAGATACGCAGTATTTT
CDR3: CASSTAGGLDTQYF
J: TRBJ2-3
V: TRBV18
D: TRBD2
size: few

DNA: TGTGCCAGCAGCTTAAGGGGCAGACCCTACGAGCAGTACTTC
CDR3: CASSLRGRPYEQYF
J: TRBJ2-7
V: TRBV7-2
D: -
size: once

DNA: TGTGCCAGCAGGACTAGCGCAGAGACCCAGTACTTC
CDR3: CASRTSAETQYF
J: TRBJ2-5
V: TRBV2
D: TRBD2
size: -

DNA: TGTGCCAGCAGTTTGATAGGAGTTCAGTATTTC
CDR3: CASSLIGVQYF
J: TRBJ2-4
V: TRBV12-3/TRBV12-4
D: -
size: -

DNA: TGCGCCAGCAGCTTAACAGGGGTCGTCTACGAGCAGTACTTC
CDR3: CASSLTGVVYEQYF
J: TRBJ2-7
V: TRBV5-1
D: TRBD1
size: -

DNA: TGTGCCACCAGCAGAGAGGGGCGGACGGAGACCCAGTACTTC
CDR3: CATSREGRTETQYF
J: TRBJ2-5
V: TRBV15
D: -
size: -

DNA: TGCAGCGTTGAAGAATGGGTATCCTACAATGAGCAGTTCTTC
CDR3: CSVEEWVSYNEQFF
J: TRBJ2-1
V: TRBV29-1
D: -
size: -

DNA: TGCAGTGCTAGGGTGGAGACCCAGTACTTC
CDR3: CSARVETQYF
J: TRBJ2-5
V: TRBV20-1
D: -
size: few

DNA: TGTGCCAGCAGCCACCAACAGCTAAACTATGGCTACACCTTC
CDR3: CASSHQQLNYGYTF
J: TRBJ1-2
V: TRBV7-2
D: -
size: few

DNA: TGTGCCAGCAGCGTAGGATATATGAGGGGAGCTAATGAAAAACTGTTTTTT
CDR3: CASSVGYMRGANEKLFF
J: TRBJ1-4
V: TRBV9
D: -
size: -

DNA: TGTGCCAGCAGCCTACAGGGGGCCAACTATGGCTACACCTTC
CDR3: CASSLQGANYGYTF
J: TRBJ1-2
V: TRBV27
D: TRBD1
size: -